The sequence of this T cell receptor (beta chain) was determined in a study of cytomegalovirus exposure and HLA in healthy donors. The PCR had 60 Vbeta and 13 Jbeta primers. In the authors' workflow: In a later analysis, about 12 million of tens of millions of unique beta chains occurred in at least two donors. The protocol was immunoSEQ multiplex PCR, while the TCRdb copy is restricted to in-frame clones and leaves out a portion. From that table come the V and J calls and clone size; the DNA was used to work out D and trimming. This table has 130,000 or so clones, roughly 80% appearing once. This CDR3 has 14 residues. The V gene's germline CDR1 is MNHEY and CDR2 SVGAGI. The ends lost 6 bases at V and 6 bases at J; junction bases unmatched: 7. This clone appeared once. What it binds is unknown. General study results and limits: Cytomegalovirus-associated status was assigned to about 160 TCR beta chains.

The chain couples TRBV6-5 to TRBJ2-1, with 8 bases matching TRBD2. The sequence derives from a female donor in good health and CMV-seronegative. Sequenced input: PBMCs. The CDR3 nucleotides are TGTGCCAGCAGCGGACTAGCCGGGGGCAATGAGCAGTTCTTC. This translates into CASSGLAGGNEQFF.